This T cell receptor (beta chain) was observed in a study of cytomegalovirus exposure and HLA in healthy donors. About the research overall: Drawn from HLA-typed donors, around 85 million unique TCRs were held in an early data release. The Caucasian-associated ancestry cluster held roughly 81% of around 380 genotyped donors.

The PCR contained 60 Vbeta and 13 Jbeta primers. Data came from immunoSEQ multiplex PCR; TCRdb stores just in-frame clones and leaves some out. The table records about 180,000 clones, 75% to 85% of them present only once. The CDR3 extends over 19 amino acids. The germline V and J ends were trimmed by 3 bases and 3 bases, with 26 bases remaining between them. Germline V gene lookup returns CDR1 MDHEN and CDR2 SYDVKM. The receptor was isolated from a woman aged 18-29 years in good health and CMV-seropositive. Sequencing was performed on PBMCs. The gene calls are TRBV28 and TRBJ1-2, with TRBD1 as a possible D gene (5 bases). CDR3 in amino acids: CASSLRLLSGTKRDYGYTF. CDR3 sequence (DNA): TGTGCCAGCAGTTTGAGACTACTGTCAGGGACTAAAAGGGACTATGGCTACACCTTC.